The entry below gives a single T cell receptor beta chain sequence along with its context. This clonotype has a count of ten or more. It has no known antigen specificity. There are no base qualities to consult, and no much larger clone falls within one base. The data originate from a study of molecular identifiers for immune sequencing clone quantification (dated by TCRdb to between 2018 and 2020). Background on the whole study: For a replicate experiment, RNA from approximately 20,000 or 100,000 naive CD8 T cells was divided into five aliquots, and four of the five aliquots were sequenced. The study was a methods study using CD8 T cells to benchmark molecular-identifier clustering-based TCR repertoire sequencing (MIDCIRS) and TCR RNA copy counting.

The protocol used for the library was PCR. TCRdb lists the instrument as NextSeq 500. Preparation of bulk TCR libraries followed a previously described approach, with the TCR primers listed in Table S5. Purification of total RNA was performed with the Qiagen AllPrep DNA/RNA kit. Before analysis, reads from multiple sequencing runs of the same library were pooled. In the paper's pipeline: Only reads with exact TCR constant sequence were kept, trimmed to 150 nt, and grouped by their 12-nt molecular barcodes. Within each barcode group, reads were sub-clustered at a 15% Levenshtein threshold, and quality-weighted consensus sequences were built per RNA molecule. Non-functional sequences were discarded, and so were lower-count sequences lying one edit away from another sequence. Based on a fit of two negative binomial distributions, barcode sub-clusters having less than 20% of the maximum read count were discarded. TCRdb redid the processing of the public reads, applying fastp at Q25 and MiXCR, and retained in-frame beta chains. Identical CDR3 protein sequences are pooled into one entry, listed with their most common genes and DNA. The V and J calls, along with clone size, are taken from TCRdb and not from the paper's own processing. The sample table records about 500,000 distinct CDR3 sequences; 25% of these occur just once. Roughly 0.77% of the sample comes from the top ten.

Libraries of naive CD8 T cells were generated from roughly 21,000 to 960,000 sorted cells, with 10%, 30% or 50% of the purified RNA used. Naive CD8 T cells, defined as CD8+CD4-CCR7+CD45RA+, were FACS-sorted into RLT Plus buffer on a BD FACSAria II. To test detection sensitivity, Jurkat RNA equal to ten TCR copies was added to samples of about 18,000-1,100,000 naive CD8 T cells. CD8 T cells were enriched using RosetteSep CD8+ T Cell Enrichment Cocktail and Ficoll-Paque, and the enriched cells then underwent ACK red cell lysis. CDR3 length: 15 amino acids, cysteine to phenylalanine. Only CDR3 DNA is held: 45 bases, read in frame from base 1. Based on the germline V gene, the CDR1 and CDR2 sequences are MNHNS and SASEGT. The junction carries 11 bases between V and J, which are trimmed by 2 bases and 2 bases respectively. Results and caveats for the whole study, not just this receptor: Spiked-in Jurkat TCR RNA equal to a single cell's worth was reported to be detectable even within one million naive CD8 T cells. Highly expanded clone sizes could be underestimated if identical TCR molecules share a barcode. In CMV-specific effector cells, clones with more than 20 RNA copies contained over 99% of molecules, whereas in naive cells such clones contained under 1% of molecules. The naive libraries included spiked-in Jurkat TCR RNA (roughly ten copies' worth), and this Jurkat TCR RNA is not part of the donor repertoire. About 3 recovered TCR RNA copies per cell were obtained by modeling, versus roughly 9.7 by digital PCR, implying a capture efficiency of 25% to 30%. When barcode sub-clustering was omitted, TCR diversity was inflated by chimeric consensus sequences, with chimeras reaching as high as 47%.

Sequenced input: naive CD8+ T cells from blood, with Jurkat cell RNA spiked in. The cell subset or site tag for this specimen amounts to: FACS-sorted CD8+CD4-CCR7+CD45RA+ naive T cells. The sequence came from a human donor in good health. Some libraries in this study had Jurkat cell RNA spiked in. Rearrangement joined TRBV6-1 to TRBJ2-3; no D gene call is confident. At the DNA level, the sequence is TGTGCCAGCAGTGAACCCCTATCCTACACAGATACGCAGTATTTT. It is translated as CASSEPLSYTDTQYF.